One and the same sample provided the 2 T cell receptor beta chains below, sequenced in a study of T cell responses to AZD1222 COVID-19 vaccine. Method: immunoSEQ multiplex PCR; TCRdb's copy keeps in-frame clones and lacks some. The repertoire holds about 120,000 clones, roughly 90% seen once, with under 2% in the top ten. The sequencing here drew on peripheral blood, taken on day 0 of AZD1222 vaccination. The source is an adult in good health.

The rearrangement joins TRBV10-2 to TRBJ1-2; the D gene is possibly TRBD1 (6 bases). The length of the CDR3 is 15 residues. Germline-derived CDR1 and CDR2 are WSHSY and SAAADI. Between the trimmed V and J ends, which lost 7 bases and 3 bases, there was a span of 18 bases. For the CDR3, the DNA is TGCGCCAGCATGGGTCCGGGGGCGACTTACTATGGCTACACCTTC. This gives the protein CASMGPGATYYGYTF.

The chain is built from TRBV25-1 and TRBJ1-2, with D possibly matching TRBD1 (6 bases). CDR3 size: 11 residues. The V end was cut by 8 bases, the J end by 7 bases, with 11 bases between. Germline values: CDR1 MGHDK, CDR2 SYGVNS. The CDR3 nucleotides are TGTGCCAGCGCCGTAGGGGGTGGCTACACCTTC. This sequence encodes CASAVGGGYTF.